A single sample gave rise to the 32 T cell receptor beta chains below, sequenced in a study of CD8 T cells in Susac syndrome. With random hexamers, about 0.5 to 1 ug RNA was reverse transcribed. Via MiXCR, TCRdb re-called the immunoSEQ multiplex PCR reads, giving one row per CDR3 protein. The repertoire consists of approximately 130,000 distinct CDR3 sequences, with about 90% occurring once and the leading ten covering about 0.23%. The sample taken for sequencing was CD8+ T cells from PBMCs. Receptors were obtained from a human donor with multiple sclerosis.

The V gene is TRBV7-8, the J gene TRBJ2-1; no definite D call. The CDR3 totals 14 residues. The V end lost 0 bases, the J end lost 6 bases, and 9 bases lay between the germline ends. Germline CDR1 and CDR2: SGHVS and FQNEAQ. In DNA, the CDR3 is TGTGCCAGCAGCTTAGCGACGAGCTCCAATGAGCAGTTCTTC. Translation: CASSLATSSNEQFF.

V and J are TRBV20-1 and TRBJ2-7, with D tentatively TRBD1 (6 bases). V was trimmed by 4 bases and J by 2 bases, leaving 18 bases between them. Germline V CDR1 and CDR2: DFQATT, SNEGSKA (reference sequence). The CDR3 covers 15 residues. CDR3 bases: TGCAGTGCTAAAATAGACAGGATGATTACCTACGAGCAGTACTTC. Amino acids: CSAKIDRMITYEQYF.

The V call is TRBV6-5, the J call TRBJ2-5, with D possibly being TRBD1 (5 bases). V was pared by 2 bases and J by 1 base, with 14 bases between. The length of the CDR3 is 16 residues. Germline assignment: CDR1 MNHEY and CDR2 SVGAGI. CDR3 sequence reads: CASSYPPLGPQETQYF. The CDR3 region has the DNA TGTGCCAGCAGTTACCCCCCTTTGGGGCCCCAAGAGACCCAGTACTTC.

The chain is built from TRBV2 and TRBJ2-7; D is perhaps TRBD1 (5 bases). This CDR3 has 13 amino acids. Germline assignment: CDR1 SNHLY and CDR2 FYNNEI. Trimming pared 6 bases from V and 5 bases from J, leaving 14 bases between. Here the CDR3 DNA reads TGTGCCAGCAGGGCAGGGATGTTCGACGAGCAGTACTTC. It translates to CASRAGMFDEQYF.

V and J are TRBV9 and TRBJ2-7, with D possibly being TRBD1 (5 bases). The germline V gene encodes CDR1 SGDLS and CDR2 YYNGEE. V lost 0 bases and J 3 bases, leaving 16 bases between the germline ends. This CDR3 comprises 16 residues. The CDR3, as DNA: TGTGCCAGCAGCGTAGGACCTACGCAGGGAAACTACGAGCAGTACTTC. Amino acids: CASSVGPTQGNYEQYF.

The CDR3 loop is CASSWQSSYEQYF. The CDR3 DNA reads as TGTGCCAGCAGCTGGCAGAGCTCCTACGAGCAGTACTTC. The chain carries TRBV13 and TRBJ2-7; D ambiguous. Germline CDR1 is PRHDT and CDR2 is FYEKMQ (reference sequence). The CDR3 runs 13 residues. The V end was cut by 4 bases, the J end by 0 bases, with 7 bases between.

The V gene is TRBV29-1, the J gene TRBJ2-3, with TRBD2 matching over 9 bases. After removal of 2 bases from V and 7 bases from J, the junction contained 7 bases not matched to a gene. From germline, CDR1 is SQVTM and CDR2 ANQGSEA. The CDR3 has 14 residues. In DNA, the CDR3 is TGCAGCGTTGAACGGCGGGAGGGCCGGAATACGCAGTATTTT. Translation: CSVERREGRNTQYF.

This rearrangement joins TRBV29-1 to TRBJ2-5; D is ambiguous. The CDR3 runs 14 residues. Deletions cut 0 bases from V and 3 bases from J, with 11 bases between. From germline, CDR1 is SQVTM and CDR2 ANQGSEA. The CDR3 coding sequence is TGCAGCGTTGAAGATCAAACAGACAAAGAGACCCAGTACTTC. This gives the protein CSVEDQTDKETQYF. The whole variable domain, filled in from reference TRBV29-1 and TRBJ2-5, reads SAVISQKPSRDICQRGTSLTIQCQVDSQVTMMFWYRQQPGQSLTLIATANQGSEATYESGFVIDKFPISRPNLTFSTLTVSNMSPEDSSIYLCSVEDQTDKETQYFGPGTRLLVL.

The chain has TRBV27 and TRBJ2-3, with TRBD2 identical over 9 bases. V dropped 4 bases and J dropped 4; count of bases not matched to a gene: 6. Germline V gene lookup returns CDR1 MNHEY and CDR2 SMNVEV (reference sequence). The CDR3 consists of 15 residues. This CDR3 is CASSWGAGGADTQYF. CDR3 nucleotide sequence: TGTGCCAGCAGTTGGGGAGCGGGAGGCGCAGATACGCAGTATTTT.

This clonotype was recorded only once. V usage is TRBV7-2 and J usage is TRBJ2-7; the D is unclear. The CDR3 has 15 amino acids. Per the germline V gene, CDR1 is SGHTA and CDR2 is FQGNSA. The V end lost 3 bases, the J end lost 4 bases, and 16 bases lay between the germline ends. The CDR3 sequence is CASSLTNQVRYEQYF. The CDR3 region has the DNA TGTGCCAGCAGCTTGACAAATCAGGTCAGGTACGAGCAGTACTTC. The full variable domain, completed using reference TRBV7-2 and TRBJ2-7, is GAGVSQSPSNKVTEKGKDVELRCDPISGHTALYWYRQSLGQGLEFLIYFQGNSAPDKSGLPSDRFSAERTGGSVSTLTIQRTQQEDSAVYLCASSLTNQVRYEQYFGPGTRLTVT.

The chain is built from TRBV20-1 and TRBJ1-2; D remains ambiguous. This CDR3 is 12 amino acids long. V lost 3 bases, J lost 2 bases, and 7 bases lay in between. Germline V gene sequence: CDR1 DFQATT, CDR2 SNEGSKA (reference sequence). The CDR3: CSARIENYGYTF. CDR3 sequence (DNA): TGCAGTGCTAGGATAGAGAACTATGGCTACACCTTC.

The chain is built from TRBV20-1 and TRBJ2-4, with D hard to call. The CDR3 runs 14 residues. Germline V gene lookup returns CDR1 DFQATT and CDR2 SNEGSKA (reference sequence). V was shortened by 0 bases and J by 9 bases, with 15 bases between the two germline ends. CDR3 region: CSARDRAGEGIQYF. The DNA of the CDR3 is TGCAGTGCTAGAGATCGGGCCGGAGAAGGCATTCAGTACTTC.

CDR3 in amino acids: CASSFSGDMLAGGYF. In DNA form, the CDR3 reads TGTGCCAGCAGTTTCTCCGGGGACATGTTGGCCGGAGGGTACTTC. V and J are TRBV27 and TRBJ2-7, with TRBD1 as a possible D gene (6 bases). Between the trimmed V and J ends, which lost 3 bases and 12 bases, there was a span of 24 bases. The CDR3 extends over 15 amino acids. Germline assignment: CDR1 MNHEY and CDR2 SMNVEV (reference sequence).

In DNA form, the CDR3 reads TGTGCCAGCACCCAAGCCGACTTGGCCGGGGAGCTGTTTTTT. It encodes CASTQADLAGELFF. The chain employs TRBV6-5 and TRBJ2-2; D ambiguous. The germline gives CDR1 MNHEY, CDR2 SVGAGI. The CDR3 sequence is 14 residues long. V shed 7 bases and J shed 6 bases, with 15 bases lying between them.

The V call is TRBV6-1, the J call TRBJ2-7; D is possibly TRBD1 (5 bases). Germline values: CDR1 MNHNS, CDR2 SASEGT. The CDR3 totals 16 residues. Trimming shortened V by 5 bases and J by 0 bases, and 17 bases separated the two germline ends. The CDR3 region is CASSPPGWRSSYEQYF. In nucleotides, the CDR3 is TGTGCCAGCAGTCCACCAGGGTGGCGGAGCTCCTACGAGCAGTACTTC.

CDR3 DNA: TGTGCCAACGGGGGCTACGAGCAGTACTTC. This gives the protein CANGGYEQYF. This rearrangement joins TRBV11-2 to TRBJ2-7; perhaps TRBD2 as D (6 bases). V shed 10 bases and J shed 3 bases, with 7 bases lying between them. Germline CDR1 is SGHAT and CDR2 is FQNNGV. The CDR3 length is 10 residues.

The chain joins TRBV2 to TRBJ2-7, with 7 bases identical to TRBD2. This CDR3 region has 15 residues. V trimming: 1 base; J trimming: 2 bases; junction bases outside the gene matches: 5. Germline CDR1 SNHLY, CDR2 FYNNEI. The CDR3 DNA reads as TGTGCCAGCAGTGAAGGAGGGACTACCACCTACGAGCAGTACTTC. Its translation is CASSEGGTTTYEQYF.

V and J are TRBV2 and TRBJ2-6, with D unresolved. This CDR3 has 16 amino acids. V dropped 4 bases and J dropped 0 bases, with 10 bases sitting between them. Looked up from germline, CDR1 is SNHLY and CDR2 is FYNNEI. The CDR3: CASSVFSDSGANVLTF. The CDR3 DNA reads as TGTGCCAGCAGTGTTTTTAGTGACTCTGGGGCCAACGTCCTGACTTTC.

The chain recombines TRBV3-1 with TRBJ2-1; 8 nucleotides agree with TRBD2. The CDR3 is 14 amino acids. From germline, CDR1 is LGHDT and CDR2 YNNKEL (reference sequence). Trimming removed 4 bases from V and 12 bases from J; junction bases left unmatched: 11. The CDR3 DNA reads TGTGCCAGCAGCCCCCCCGGGACTAGTAAGTGGCAGTTCTTC. Residues: CASSPPGTSKWQFF.

The V call is TRBV3-1, the J call TRBJ2-3; 10 bases line up with TRBD1. Germline V gene sequence: CDR1 LGHDT, CDR2 YNNKEL (reference sequence). The J segment lost 6 bases and the V segment lost 4 bases, leaving 4 bases of the junction unmatched. CDR3 length: 14 amino acids. This CDR3 reads CASSRTGGTDTQYF. Here the CDR3 DNA reads TGTGCCAGCAGCCGGACAGGGGGGACGGATACGCAGTATTTT.

The rearrangement uses TRBV5-8 and TRBJ1-5, with no clear D. CDR1 and CDR2 (germline): SGHTS, YDEGEE. Deletions cut 5 bases from V and 7 bases from J, with 13 bases between. This CDR3 has 13 residues. The CDR3 sequence: CASRGYTQQPQHF. Here the CDR3 DNA reads TGTGCCAGCAGGGGATACACTCAACAGCCCCAGCATTTT.

This clonotype came up once. The chain employs TRBV20-1 and TRBJ2-7; 8 bases are a match to TRBD2. In germline, CDR1 is DFQATT, CDR2 SNEGSKA (reference sequence). The length of the CDR3 is 14 residues. Germline trimming cut 0 bases from V and 0 bases from J; bases unmatched to any gene: 1. This CDR3 reads CSARDSGSSYEQYF. The CDR3 bases are TGCAGTGCTAGAGACAGCGGGAGCTCCTACGAGCAGTACTTC.

The V and J genes are TRBV27 and TRBJ2-4; 9 nucleotides agree with TRBD2. V lost 4 bases, J lost 3 bases, and 4 bases stayed unmatched. Per the germline V gene, CDR1 is MNHEY and CDR2 is SMNVEV (reference sequence). CDR3 length equals 15 residues. CDR3 region: CASSWAGGNKNIQYF. CDR3 nucleotides: TGTGCCAGCAGTTGGGCGGGAGGGAACAAAAACATTCAGTACTTC.

V usage is TRBV13 and J usage is TRBJ1-4; D gene uncertain. From germline, CDR1 is PRHDT and CDR2 FYEKMQ (reference sequence). The CDR3 spans 12 residues. The germline V and J ends were trimmed by 3 bases and 7 bases, with 6 bases remaining between them. The CDR3 DNA follows: TGTGCCAGCAGCTTCACGAGTGAAAAACTGTTTTTT. It yields the protein CASSFTSEKLFF.

J is TRBJ2-1 and V is TRBV6-5, with 11 bases aligning to TRBD2. Germline trimming cut 5 bases from V and 8 bases from J; bases unmatched to any gene: 8. The length of the CDR3 is 15 residues. Germline lookup yields CDR1 MNHEY and CDR2 SVGAGI. In nucleotides, the CDR3 is TGTGCCAGCAGTCACAGAACTAGCGGGAGTGATGAGCAGTTCTTC. Translation gives CASSHRTSGSDEQFF.

CDR3 sequence: CATFSALYGYTF. The DNA of the CDR3 is TGTGCCACCTTCTCGGCCCTATATGGCTACACCTTC. The chain is built from TRBV27 and TRBJ1-2; no definite D call. Germline V CDR1 and CDR2: MNHEY, SMNVEV (reference sequence). CDR3 size: 12 residues. Trimming stripped 10 bases from V and 5 bases from J, with 14 bases between.

V and J are TRBV5-6 and TRBJ2-7; unclear D gene. Germline-derived CDR1 and CDR2 are SGHDT and YYEEEE. V was clipped by 1 base and J by 3 bases, with 5 bases between them. CDR3 size: 12 residues. The CDR3: CASSLIDYEQYF. For the CDR3, the DNA is TGTGCCAGCAGCTTGATAGACTACGAGCAGTACTTC.

The chain carries TRBV20-1 and TRBJ2-7, with D unclear. The germline gives CDR1 DFQATT, CDR2 SNEGSKA (reference sequence). This CDR3 is built from 14 residues. Trimming took 0 bases from V and 6 from J, leaving 15 bases between them. CDR3 sequence (DNA): TGCAGTGCTAGAGATCGAACGAGAGCCGGCGAGCAGTACTTC. It yields the protein CSARDRTRAGEQYF.

This clonotype was seen only a few times. The chain combines TRBV7-8 with TRBJ2-5; 8 positions agree with TRBD2. Losses at the gene ends were 7 bases for V and 0 bases for J; bases not matched to a gene: 4. CDR1 SGHVS and CDR2 FQNEAQ come from the germline V gene. CDR3 length: 14 amino acids. The CDR3, as DNA: TGTGCCAGCACCCCGGGAGGGGACCAAGAGACCCAGTACTTC. As protein: CASTPGGDQETQYF.

The J gene is TRBJ1-1, the V gene TRBV2; weak D call: TRBD1 (5 bases). V was pared by 10 bases and J by 1 base, with 10 bases between. Looked up from germline, CDR1 is SNHLY and CDR2 is FYNNEI. The CDR3 spans 12 residues. Here the CDR3 DNA reads TGTGCCACGGACATCGGGAACACTGAAGCTTTCTTT. It yields the protein CATDIGNTEAFF.

A single count supports this clonotype. The chain joins TRBV19 to TRBJ2-2; D might be TRBD2 (6 bases). Between the trimmed V and J ends, which lost 6 bases and 0 bases, there was a span of 11 bases. Germline V CDR1 and CDR2: LNHDA, SQIVND (reference sequence). The CDR3 spans 15 residues. In nucleotides, the CDR3 is TGTGCCAGTAGACCGGAGGGTCCGAACACCGGGGAGCTGTTTTTT. This translates into CASRPEGPNTGELFF.

CDR3 coding DNA: TGTGCCTTCTCAGGATTCTCTGGAAACACCATATATTTT. It is translated as CAFSGFSGNTIYF. The V gene is TRBV30, the J gene TRBJ1-3; D remains unclear. This CDR3 contains 13 residues. CDR1 GTSNPN and CDR2 SVGIG come from the germline V gene (reference sequence). Trimming took 7 bases from V and 0 from J, leaving 10 bases between them.